This T cell receptor beta chain was profiled in a study of monozygotic twins with inflammatory bowel disease. Whole-study findings and limits: Twins with IBD were found to have lower TCRbeta diversity (inverse Simpson) than healthy co-twins. Especially with disease activity, IBD patients shared fewer clonotypes with others than healthy twins did.

The CDR3 contains 15 residues. Per germline, CDR1 SGHAT and CDR2 FQNNGV. The unique tags termed UMIs, each holding a 6-nucleotide sample barcode, were added by means of template switching. TCRdb reprocessed the 5' RACE reads and keeps a single row for each CDR3 protein, giving no DNA. Recorded for this sample: approximately 400,000 distinct CDR3 sequences. As for this clonotype: Its antigen is currently unknown.

This TCR derives from a human donor with ulcerative colitis or Crohn's disease, or a healthy co-twin of an affected twin (not recorded which). The V call is TRBV11-2, the J call TRBJ1-2. Sequencing was done on a sample of blood. CDR3 in amino acids: CASSLDRVGSSGYTF.